This T cell receptor (beta chain) appears in the sequencing data of a study of cytomegalovirus exposure and HLA in healthy donors. Whole-study findings and limits: Reports state that TCR beta sequences accurately predicted most subjects' HLA-A and HLA-B alleles. It is likely that the observed cluster of highly shared sequence variants was a sequencing artifact. A later analysis linked a missense DCLRE1C variant to TCR beta V- and J-gene trimming. In a later analysis, at a false discovery rate of 0.05, about 15,000 TCR beta sequences were associated with HLA alleles.

With regard to this clone: Its cognate antigen is unknown.

The PCR contained 60 Vbeta and 13 Jbeta primers. TCRdb's table, derived via immunoSEQ multiplex PCR, lists solely in-frame clones and lacks some. The repertoire has around 140,000 clones, about four fifths of them found once; the top ten carry approximately 2.5%. The source material was PBMCs. The TCR sequence derives from a woman younger than 30 in good health and CMV-seropositive.

The CDR3 bases are TGTGCCAGCAGCGCCGGGACAGGGGTCGAGCAGTACTTC. Translated, it gives CASSAGTGVEQYF. V and J are TRBV11-2 and TRBJ2-7, with TRBD1 identical over 10 bases. The germline V gene has CDR1 SGHAT and CDR2 FQNNGV. The V and J ends lost 5 bases and 6 bases, in that order; junction bases with no gene match: 4. The CDR3 is 13 residues long. Full variable domain (outside the CDR3, taken from reference TRBV11-2 and TRBJ2-7): EAGVAQSPRYKIIEKRQSVAFWCNPISGHATLYWYQQILGQGPKLLIQFQNNGVVDDSQLPKDRFSAERLKGVDSTLKIQPAKLEDSAVYLCASSAGTGVEQYFGPGTRLTVT.